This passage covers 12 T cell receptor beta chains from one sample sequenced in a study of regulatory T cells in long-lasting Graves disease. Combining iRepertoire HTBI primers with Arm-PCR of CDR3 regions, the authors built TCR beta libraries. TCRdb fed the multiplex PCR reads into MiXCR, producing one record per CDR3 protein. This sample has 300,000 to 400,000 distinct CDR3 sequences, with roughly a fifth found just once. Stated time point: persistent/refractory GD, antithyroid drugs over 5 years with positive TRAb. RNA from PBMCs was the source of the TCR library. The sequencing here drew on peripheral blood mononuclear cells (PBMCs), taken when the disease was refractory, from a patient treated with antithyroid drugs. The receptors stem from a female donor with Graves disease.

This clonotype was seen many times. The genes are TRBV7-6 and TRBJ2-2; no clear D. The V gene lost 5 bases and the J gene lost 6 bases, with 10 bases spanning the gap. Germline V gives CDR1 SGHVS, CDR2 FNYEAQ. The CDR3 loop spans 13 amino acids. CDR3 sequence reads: CASSPVGAGELFF. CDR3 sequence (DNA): TGTGCCAGCAGCCCAGTTGGCGCCGGGGAGCTGTTTTTT.

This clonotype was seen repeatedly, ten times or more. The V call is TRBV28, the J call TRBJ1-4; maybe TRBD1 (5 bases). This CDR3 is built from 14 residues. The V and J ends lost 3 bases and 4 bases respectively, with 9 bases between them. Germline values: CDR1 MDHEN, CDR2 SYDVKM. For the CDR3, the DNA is TGTGCCAGCAGTTTTCCGCAGGGTAATGAAAAACTGTTTTTT. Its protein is CASSFPQGNEKLFF. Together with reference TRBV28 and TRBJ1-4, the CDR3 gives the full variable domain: DVKVTQSSRYLVKRTGEKVFLECVQDMDHENMFWYRQDPGLGLRLIYFSYDVKMKEKGDIPEGYSVSREKKERFSLILESASTNQTSMYLCASSFPQGNEKLFFGSGTQLSVL.

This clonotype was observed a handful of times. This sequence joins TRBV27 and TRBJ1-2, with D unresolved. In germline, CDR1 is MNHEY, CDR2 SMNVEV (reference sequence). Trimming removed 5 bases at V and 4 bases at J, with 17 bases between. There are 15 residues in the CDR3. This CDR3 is CASSTLGSWGYGYTF. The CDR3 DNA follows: TGTGCCAGCAGTACCTTAGGCTCGTGGGGCTATGGCTACACCTTC.

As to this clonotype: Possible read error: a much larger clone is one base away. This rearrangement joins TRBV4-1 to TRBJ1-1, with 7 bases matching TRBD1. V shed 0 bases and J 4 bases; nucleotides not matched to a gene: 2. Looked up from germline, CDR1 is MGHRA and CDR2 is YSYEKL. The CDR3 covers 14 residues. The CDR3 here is CASSQDYRGTEAFF. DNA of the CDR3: TGCGCCAGCAGCCAAGATTACAGGGGCACTGAAGCTTTCTTT.

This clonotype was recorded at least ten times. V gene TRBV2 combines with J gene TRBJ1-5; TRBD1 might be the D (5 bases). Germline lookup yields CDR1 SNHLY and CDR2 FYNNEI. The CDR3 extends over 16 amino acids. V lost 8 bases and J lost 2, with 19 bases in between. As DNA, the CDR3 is TGTGCCAGCCGACTACCGACAGTTCAGGGCAATCAGCCCCAGCATTTT. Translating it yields CASRLPTVQGNQPQHF.

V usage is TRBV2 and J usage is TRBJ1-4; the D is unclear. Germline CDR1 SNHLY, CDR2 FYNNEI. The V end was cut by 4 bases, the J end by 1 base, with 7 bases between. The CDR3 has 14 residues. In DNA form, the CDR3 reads TGTGCCAGCAGTGGGGGTGGAACTAATGAAAAACTGTTTTTT. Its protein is CASSGGGTNEKLFF.

CDR3 amino acids: CASSQEVAGVSTKNIQYF. DNA of the CDR3: TGCGCCAGCAGCCAAGAAGTAGCGGGAGTCTCGACCAAAAACATTCAGTACTTC. The chain carries TRBV4-1 and TRBJ2-4; 9 nucleotides match TRBD2. There are 18 residues in the CDR3. The trim removed 0 bases at V and 2 bases at J, leaving 8 bases unmatched. The germline CDR1 and CDR2 sequences are MGHRA and YSYEKL.

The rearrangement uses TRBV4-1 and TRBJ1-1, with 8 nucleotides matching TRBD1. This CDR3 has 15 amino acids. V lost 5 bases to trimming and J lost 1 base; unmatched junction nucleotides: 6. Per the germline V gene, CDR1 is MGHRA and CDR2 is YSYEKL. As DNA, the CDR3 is TGCGCCAGCAGCGTTAGGACAGGGTCGAACACTGAAGCTTTCTTT. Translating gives CASSVRTGSNTEAFF.

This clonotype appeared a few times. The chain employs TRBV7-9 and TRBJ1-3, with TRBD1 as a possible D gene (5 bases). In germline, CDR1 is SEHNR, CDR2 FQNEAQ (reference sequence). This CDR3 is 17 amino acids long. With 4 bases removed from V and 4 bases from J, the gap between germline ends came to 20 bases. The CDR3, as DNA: TGTGCCAGCAGCTCCATGGGGCCTCGAAGTCTCGGAAACACCATATATTTT. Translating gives CASSSMGPRSLGNTIYF.

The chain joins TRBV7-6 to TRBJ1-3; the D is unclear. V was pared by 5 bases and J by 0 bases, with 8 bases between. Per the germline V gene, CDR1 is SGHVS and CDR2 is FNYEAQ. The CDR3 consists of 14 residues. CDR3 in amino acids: CASSRRLSGNTIYF. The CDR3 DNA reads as TGTGCCAGCAGCCGAAGGCTCTCTGGAAACACCATATATTTT.

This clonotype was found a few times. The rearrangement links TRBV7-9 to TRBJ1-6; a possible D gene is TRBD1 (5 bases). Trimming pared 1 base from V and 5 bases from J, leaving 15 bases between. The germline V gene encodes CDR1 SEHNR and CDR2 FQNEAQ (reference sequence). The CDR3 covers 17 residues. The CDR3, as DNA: TGTGCCAGCAGCTTAGTAGGCAGGGCGGCAAATAATTCACCCCTCCACTTT. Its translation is CASSLVGRAANNSPLHF.

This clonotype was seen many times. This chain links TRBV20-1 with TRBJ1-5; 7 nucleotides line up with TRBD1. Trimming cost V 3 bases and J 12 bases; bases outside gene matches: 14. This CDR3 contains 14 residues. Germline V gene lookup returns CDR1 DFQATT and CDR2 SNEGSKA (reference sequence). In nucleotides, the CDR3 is TGCAGTGCTAGGACAGGGACCGGGGGAAGTAACCAGCATTTT. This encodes CSARTGTGGSNQHF.